This is a list of T cell receptor beta chains from one sample in a study of vaccination and CD4 T cells after COVID-19. These TCRs' antigens remain unknown. A single record per CDR3 protein comes from TCRdb applying MiXCR to the PCR reads. Of approximately 17,000 distinct CDR3 sequences listed, around three fifths are singletons. The sequencing input was CD4+ T cells from blood, cultured in vitro. The origin of the receptors is a human donor who had recovered from COVID-19. Both conserved end residues are part of each CDR3. A D gene is named only where the DNA matches it firmly. Not every row has a clone size; where given, it reads once, few, many or a size class.

D gene	V gene	J gene	clone size	CDR3 protein	CDR3 DNA
.	TRBV28	TRBJ2-5	.	CASNARRTQETQYF	TGTGCCAGCAACGCGAGACGGACTCAAGAGACCCAGTACTTC
TRBD1	TRBV11-2	TRBJ2-1	.	CASRQDRDNEQFF	TGTGCCAGCAGGCAGGACAGGGACAATGAGCAGTTCTTC
.	TRBV6-1	TRBJ1-3	.	CASRARGKRSGNTIYF	TGTGCCAGCAGAGCCCGCGGGAAACGATCTGGAAACACCATATATTTT
.	TRBV5-1	TRBJ1-5	.	CAGSLEGISNQPQHF	TGCGCCGGCAGCTTGGAGGGTATTAGCAATCAGCCCCAGCATTTT
TRBD1	TRBV19	TRBJ1-6	.	CASRTGQGVSDSPLHF	TGTGCCAGTAGAACGGGACAGGGGGTTTCAGATTCACCCCTCCACTTT
TRBD1	TRBV20-1	TRBJ1-1	.	CSARDRGQDYTEAFF	TGCAGTGCTAGAGATAGGGGACAGGATTACACTGAAGCTTTCTTT
.	TRBV6-2/TRBV6-3	TRBJ2-1	.	CASSYSLLEDEQFF	TGTGCCAGCAGTTACTCCCTACTAGAAGATGAGCAGTTCTTC
.	TRBV15	TRBJ1-3	.	CATSREVTANTIYF	TGTGCCACCAGCAGAGAAGTGACGGCCAACACCATATATTTT
.	TRBV6-5	TRBJ1-2	.	CASSYSTMGGNYGYTF	TGTGCCAGCAGTTACTCGACGATGGGGGGTAACTATGGCTACACCTTC
.	TRBV7-2	TRBJ1-2	few	CASSFWTGNYGYTF	TGTGCCAGCAGCTTCTGGACGGGTAACTATGGCTACACCTTC
.	TRBV10-1	TRBJ1-5	few	CASSRTPNQPQHF	TGCGCCAGCAGTAGGACCCCTAATCAGCCCCAGCATTTT
.	TRBV20-1	TRBJ1-2	few	CSAGPGSSSNYGYTF	TGCAGTGCTGGGCCAGGGTCAAGTTCTAACTATGGCTACACCTTC
.	TRBV5-1	TRBJ1-1	once	CASSFGGLGTEAFF	TGCGCCAGCAGCTTTGGGGGGCTAGGCACTGAAGCTTTCTTT
TRBD2	TRBV7-2	TRBJ2-7	few	CASSLAELAGGDEQYF	TGTGCCAGCAGCTTAGCGGAGCTAGCGGGAGGGGACGAGCAGTACTTC
.	TRBV4-2	TRBJ2-2	.	CASSQDLPSGGELFF	TGTGCCAGCAGCCAAGATCTCCCCTCCGGCGGGGAGCTGTTTTTT
TRBD1	TRBV5-1	TRBJ1-2	.	CASSRGRTDYGYTF	TGCGCCAGCAGCAGGGGGCGAACGGACTATGGCTACACCTTC
.	TRBV6-1	TRBJ2-7	.	CASTTGTGSDEQYF	TGTGCCAGCACTACCGGGACGGGGAGCGACGAGCAGTACTTC
.	TRBV19	TRBJ1-3	few	CASSIPREEDTIYF	TGTGCCAGTAGTATTCCACGTGAGGAGGACACCATATATTTT
TRBD2	TRBV20-1	TRBJ2-5	few	CSAHGSGTKETQYF	TGCAGTGCTCACGGTAGCGGGACTAAAGAGACCCAGTACTTC
.	TRBV15	TRBJ1-4	few	CATSRDPAGPDEKLFF	TGTGCCACCAGCAGAGATCCCGCGGGGCCGGACGAAAAACTGTTTTTT
.	TRBV20-1	TRBJ1-1	.	CSARREMEAFF	TGCAGTGCTAGGCGGGAAATGGAAGCTTTCTTT
.	TRBV29-1	TRBJ1-1	.	CSAQTNWGTEAFF	TGCAGCGCCCAGACAAACTGGGGCACTGAAGCTTTCTTT
.	TRBV4-2	TRBJ1-2	.	CASSKPERTSHGYTF	TGTGCCAGCAGCAAGCCCGAGAGGACTTCTCATGGCTACACCTTC
.	TRBV20-1	TRBJ1-6	few	CSARVGLDGPNSPLHF	TGCAGTGCTAGAGTAGGGCTCGACGGACCAAATTCACCCCTCCACTTT
.	TRBV28	TRBJ1-6	.	CASGRADNSPLHF	TGTGCCAGCGGCAGGGCAGACAATTCACCCCTCCACTTT
.	TRBV27	TRBJ1-1	.	CASRPRGGFESGTEAFF	TGTGCCAGCAGGCCTCGGGGGGGCTTTGAGTCTGGCACTGAAGCTTTCTTT
.	TRBV15	TRBJ2-3	.	CATSRGQVTTDTQYF	TGTGCCACCAGCAGAGGTCAGGTAACCACAGATACGCAGTATTTT
.	TRBV11-3	TRBJ2-2	.	CASSLGGANTGELFF	TGTGCCAGCAGCTTAGGCGGGGCGAACACCGGGGAGCTGTTTTTT
.	TRBV12-3/TRBV12-4	TRBJ2-7	few	CASRGGPGYEQYF	TGTGCCAGCAGGGGGGGACCTGGCTACGAGCAGTACTTC
.	TRBV20-1	TRBJ2-5	few	CSPLRESETQYF	TGCAGCCCCCTTCGGGAGTCGGAGACCCAGTACTTC
.	TRBV12-3/TRBV12-4	TRBJ2-2	.	CASSLRSGTGELFF	TGTGCCAGCAGTTTAAGGTCAGGGACCGGGGAGCTGTTTTTT
.	TRBV5-5	TRBJ2-5	.	CASSLASGSQETQYF	TGTGCCAGCAGCTTGGCCTCGGGATCTCAAGAGACCCAGTACTTC
TRBD2	TRBV7-9	TRBJ2-1	.	CASSLAQTSEGYNEQFF	TGTGCCAGCAGCTTAGCCCAGACTAGCGAAGGCTACAATGAGCAGTTCTTC
.	TRBV2	TRBJ1-1	.	CASSAQGRTTEAFF	TGTGCCAGCAGTGCCCAGGGGCGTACGACTGAAGCTTTCTTT
.	TRBV6-1	TRBJ1-3	few	CASHRGSGNTIYF	TGTGCCAGCCATCGAGGGTCCGGAAACACCATATATTTT
.	TRBV20-1	TRBJ1-2	few	CSAVSTGRAGYTF	TGCAGTGCTGTATCAACTGGACGCGCTGGCTACACCTTC
.	TRBV27	TRBJ2-1	.	CASSLKVSRREQFF	TGTGCCAGCAGCCTAAAAGTAAGTCGACGAGAGCAGTTCTTC
TRBD1	TRBV7-2	TRBJ2-5	.	CASSLGTGLETQYF	TGTGCCAGCAGCTTAGGGACAGGGTTGGAGACCCAGTACTTC
.	TRBV24-1	TRBJ1-1	.	CATRLDGNTEAFF	TGTGCCACCAGACTTGACGGGAACACTGAAGCTTTCTTT
TRBD2	TRBV24-1	TRBJ2-1	.	CATSVKLAGANEQFF	TGTGCCACCAGTGTGAAACTAGCGGGAGCTAATGAGCAGTTCTTC
TRBD1	TRBV5-1	TRBJ2-7	.	CASSLAMGQGNHEQYF	TGCGCCAGCAGCTTGGCGATGGGACAGGGGAACCACGAGCAGTACTTC
TRBD1	TRBV7-2	TRBJ1-6	.	CASSQEQSGQGYSPLHF	TGTGCCAGCAGCCAAGAGCAGAGCGGACAGGGTTATTCACCCCTCCACTTT
.	TRBV28	TRBJ1-5	few	CASSSRLNQPQHF	TGTGCCAGCAGTTCCAGGCTGAATCAGCCCCAGCATTTT
TRBD2	TRBV29-1	TRBJ2-7	.	CSVGGTSGRYEQYF	TGCAGCGTGGGTGGGACTAGCGGGAGATACGAGCAGTACTTC
.	TRBV7-6	TRBJ1-5	.	CASSLAVAGDNQPQHF	TGTGCCAGCAGCTTAGCTGTGGCAGGCGACAATCAGCCCCAGCATTTT
TRBD1	TRBV28	TRBJ1-2	.	CASSFMGQGNYGYTF	TGTGCCAGCAGTTTCATGGGACAGGGCAACTATGGCTACACCTTC
.	TRBV12-3/TRBV12-4	TRBJ1-1	.	CASRSRWGTEAFF	TGTGCCAGCAGGTCCCGGTGGGGCACTGAAGCTTTCTTT
.	TRBV7-2	TRBJ1-2	once	CASSFLGGYTF	TGTGCCAGCAGCTTCCTCGGTGGCTACACCTTC
TRBD1	TRBV11-3	TRBJ2-1	.	CASSLTGINEQFF	TGTGCCAGCAGCTTGACAGGGATTAATGAGCAGTTCTTC
.	TRBV6-5	TRBJ1-2	.	CASSYSRLANYGYTF	TGTGCCAGCAGTTACTCGCGTTTAGCTAACTATGGCTACACCTTC
.	TRBV10-1	TRBJ2-5	.	CASSASGGTQYF	TGCGCCAGCAGTGCGTCCGGGGGGACCCAGTACTTC
.	TRBV30	TRBJ1-1	.	CAYRSMNTEAFF	TGTGCCTACAGGAGCATGAACACTGAAGCTTTCTTT
.	TRBV5-4	TRBJ2-5	.	CASKEDLRETQYF	TGTGCCAGCAAAGAGGACCTTCGAGAGACCCAGTACTTC